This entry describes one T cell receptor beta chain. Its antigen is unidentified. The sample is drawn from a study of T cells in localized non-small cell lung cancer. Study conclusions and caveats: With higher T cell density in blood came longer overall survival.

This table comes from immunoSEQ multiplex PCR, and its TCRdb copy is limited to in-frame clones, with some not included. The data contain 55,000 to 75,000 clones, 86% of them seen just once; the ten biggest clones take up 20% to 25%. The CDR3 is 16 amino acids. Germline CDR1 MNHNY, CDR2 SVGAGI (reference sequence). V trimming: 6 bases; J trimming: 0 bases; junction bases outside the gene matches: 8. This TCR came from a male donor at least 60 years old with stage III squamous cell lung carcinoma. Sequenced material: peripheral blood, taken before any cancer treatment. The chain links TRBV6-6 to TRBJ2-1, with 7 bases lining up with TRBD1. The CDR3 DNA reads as TGTGCCAGCAGCCGAGGACAGGCCAGCTCCTACAATGAGCAGTTCTTC. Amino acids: CASSRGQASSYNEQFF.